The clone carrying this TCR beta chain was observed a few times. Its antigen is unknown. This sample is part of a study of siplizumab effects on memory and regulatory T cells. The germline gives CDR1 SGHNT, CDR2 YYREEE (reference sequence). V lost 5 bases and J 8 bases, leaving 19 bases between the germline ends. The CDR3 contains 14 residues. General study results and limits: Greater diversity than memory cells seemed evident in naive T cells, which also appeared to be major alloresponse contributors.

TCRdb keeps only in-frame clones here, not all; method: immunoSEQ multiplex PCR. The table has about 110,000 clones, about 91% seen once. The TCR sequence derives from a human donor in good health. Sample: Tregs sorted from blood. The V gene is TRBV5-4, the J gene TRBJ1-1, with D unresolved. Here the CDR3 reads CASRLTETALEAFF. The CDR3 DNA reads TGTGCCAGCAGACTCACTGAGACTGCGTTAGAAGCTTTCTTT. The full variable domain, its missing parts supplied by reference TRBV5-4 and TRBJ1-1, is ETGVTQSPTHLIKTRGQQVTLRCSSQSGHNTVSWYQQALGQGPQFIFQYYREEENGRGNFPPRFSGLQFPNYSSELNVNALELDDSALYLCASRLTETALEAFFGQGTRLTVV.